A selection of T cell receptor beta chains follows, all from one sample in a study of cytomegalovirus exposure and HLA in healthy donors. This table comes from immunoSEQ multiplex PCR, and its TCRdb copy is limited to in-frame clones, with some not included. The sample includes approximately 110,000 clones, under 85% seen only once; the top ten take around 4%. Sequenced: PBMCs. Source of these receptors: a human donor in good health. The CDR3 runs from the conserved cysteine through the conserved F or W. The D gene is left open where the match is weak. Only some rows state a clone size, as once, few, many or a class for expanded clones.

>-|TRBJ2-7|14|TRBD1|TRBV7-2
CASSEMGQGYEQYF
TGTGCCAGCAGCGAAATGGGACAGGGGTACGAGCAGTACTTC
>few|TRBJ1-6|14|-|TRBV6-1
CASRGGTPNSPLHF
TGTGCCAGCAGGGGAGGGACTCCGAATTCACCCCTCCACTTT
>-|TRBJ1-1|14|-|TRBV7-9
CASSLAQGNTEAFF
TGTGCCAGCAGCTTAGCGCAGGGGAACACTGAAGCTTTCTTT
>-|TRBJ2-3|13|TRBD2|TRBV9
CASSAGGADTQYF
TGTGCCAGCAGCGCGGGAGGGGCAGATACGCAGTATTTT
>-|TRBJ2-5|13|-|TRBV28
CASRSGTPGTQYF
TGTGCCAGCAGGTCCGGGACTCCCGGGACCCAGTACTTC
>-|TRBJ1-2|11|-|TRBV28
CASSSLSRYTF
TGTGCCAGCAGTTCCCTCTCGAGATACACCTTC
>-|TRBJ2-5|15|TRBD1|TRBV6-4
CASSEGTGGQETQYF
TGTGCCAGCAGTGAAGGGACAGGGGGTCAAGAGACCCAGTACTTC
>-|TRBJ2-1|16|TRBD2|TRBV27
CASSLRLAGAYNEQFF
TGTGCCAGCAGTTTACGCCTAGCGGGGGCTTACAATGAGCAGTTCTTC
>-|TRBJ2-5|12|TRBD2|TRBV6-5
CASWGGAETQYF
TGTGCCAGCTGGGGGGGTGCGGAGACCCAGTACTTC
>-|TRBJ2-1|17|TRBD2|TRBV7-9
CASTTRGGQGSYNEQFF
TGTGCCAGCACCACCCGGGGGGGCCAGGGCTCCTACAATGAGCAGTTCTTC
>few|TRBJ2-7|16|TRBD1|TRBV19
CASSIDRGRDAYEQYF
TGTGCCAGTAGTATAGATAGGGGGCGCGACGCCTACGAGCAGTACTTC
>-|TRBJ1-1|12|TRBD1|TRBV9
CASSIDRGEAFF
TGTGCCAGCAGCATAGACAGGGGTGAAGCTTTCTTT
>-|TRBJ1-4|13|-|TRBV19
CASSSGWDEKLFF
TGTGCCAGTAGCTCGGGGTGGGATGAAAAACTGTTTTTT
>-|TRBJ2-4|13|TRBD2|TRBV29-1
CSVGSGSGYIQYF
TGCAGCGTTGGTAGCGGGAGCGGGTACATTCAGTACTTC
>once|TRBJ2-1|13|-|TRBV5-1
CASSLARDREQFF
TGCGCCAGCAGCTTGGCCCGGGATCGGGAGCAGTTCTTC
>once|TRBJ2-1|15|TRBD2|TRBV29-1
CSGRRLAGESNEQFF
TGCAGCGGGAGACGACTAGCGGGAGAAAGTAATGAGCAGTTCTTC
>few|TRBJ2-3|16|-|TRBV4-2
CASSQEEGFSTDTQYF
TGTGCCAGCAGCCAAGAGGAGGGATTTAGCACAGATACGCAGTATTTT
>-|TRBJ2-7|14|-|TRBV5-1
CASSLGDPPYEQYF
TGCGCCAGCAGCTTGGGCGATCCCCCCTACGAGCAGTACTTC
>-|TRBJ2-7|13|TRBD2|TRBV28
CGTVPSGSYEQYF
TGTGGAACAGTACCTAGCGGGAGCTACGAGCAGTACTTC
>-|TRBJ1-4|17|TRBD1|TRBV15
CATSRTRIGTGVEKLFF
TGTGCCACCAGCAGAACCCGGATCGGGACAGGGGTTGAAAAACTGTTTTTT
>-|TRBJ2-1|13|TRBD2|TRBV4-1
CASSQVSGTSQFF
TGCGCCAGCAGCCAAGTCTCCGGGACTAGTCAGTTCTTC
>-|TRBJ2-3|14|-|TRBV6-5
CASSFSGGTDTQYF
TGTGCCAGCAGCTTCAGCGGAGGCACAGATACGCAGTATTTT
>-|TRBJ1-3|15|-|TRBV14
CASSLGRRSGNTIYF
TGTGCCAGCAGCCTTGGCCGGAGGAGTGGAAACACCATATATTTT
>once|TRBJ1-3|15|-|TRBV5-6
CASSLKDSSGNTIYF
TGTGCCAGCAGCCTAAAGGACAGTTCCGGAAACACCATATATTTT